This TCR beta chain was profiled in a study of T-cell reconstitution after alpha-beta-depleted transplantation in children. The library targeted TCRbeta and was prepared with unique molecular identifiers. TCRdb analysed the PCR reads with MiXCR anew, one entry per CDR3 protein. Of about half a million distinct CDR3 sequences listed, approximately 12% are singletons. The sample holds many counts of this clonotype. This CDR3 is 13 amino acids long. The ends were cut back, 1 base at V and 9 bases at J, with 10 bases in the middle. This clonotype was obtained from a human donor who donated a stem cell graft to a child with combined immunodeficiency. Source: PBMCs from the stem cell graft donor, taken from the stem cell graft. The chain employs TRBV12-3 or TRBV12-4 and TRBJ2-1; no reliable D call. As DNA, the CDR3 is TGTGCCAGCAGTTTAGTAAGGGCCTCTGAGCAGTTCTTC. Translating gives CASSLVRASEQFF.